This T cell receptor beta chain was profiled in a study of blood T cells in healthy people across ages. The amount of total RNA extracted per sample was at least 6 micrograms. A second roughly 7 to 12 cycle PCR used barcoded and J-beta primers. Every cDNA molecule carried a tag from a template-switch adaptor bearing 12 random nucleotides. CDR3-containing paired-end reads numbering at least 2.5 million came from each sample. In TCRdb, the 5' RACE reads were re-called with MiXCR into one record per CDR3 protein. Among roughly 2 million distinct CDR3 sequences, about 49% were seen once, and the ten largest hold approximately 2.1%. The receptor was isolated from a middle-aged woman in good health. The specimen was blood.

The CDR3 here is CASSLKRQESGYTF. The CDR3 DNA sequence: TGTGCCAGCAGCTTAAAGAGGCAGGAGAGTGGCTACACCTTC. This sequence joins TRBV7-2 and TRBJ1-2, with D uncertain. From germline, CDR1 is SGHTA and CDR2 FQGNSA. This CDR3 is built from 14 residues. Trimming stripped 2 bases from V and 7 bases from J, with 14 bases between.